What follows is one T cell receptor (beta chain) and its context. This sample is part of a study of CD8 T cells in Susac syndrome. The germline V gene encodes CDR1 MDHEN and CDR2 SYDVKM. The germline V and J ends were trimmed by 7 bases and 7 bases, with 17 bases remaining between them. The CDR3 is 14 amino acids. Reverse transcription of about 0.5 to 1 ug RNA used random hexamers. TCRdb reprocessed the immunoSEQ multiplex PCR reads via MiXCR and lists one record per CDR3 protein. The sample contains 120,000 to 150,000 distinct CDR3 sequences, roughly 95% of which appear only once. The sequence was collected from a human donor with Susac syndrome. The sequencing input was CD4+ T cells from PBMCs. V gene TRBV28 combines with J gene TRBJ1-5; D ambiguous. CDR3 coding DNA: TGTGCCAGCACCCTTGGGCAGGCTAGACAGCCCCAGCATTTT. Its translation is CASTLGQARQPQHF. The whole variable domain, remainder taken from reference TRBV28 and TRBJ1-5, is DVKVTQSSRYLVKRTGEKVFLECVQDMDHENMFWYRQDPGLGLRLIYFSYDVKMKEKGDIPEGYSVSREKKERFSLILESASTNQTSMYLCASTLGQARQPQHFGDGTRLSIL.